These T cell receptor beta chains were read from a single sample in a study of cytomegalovirus exposure and HLA in healthy donors. Produced via immunoSEQ multiplex PCR; TCRdb's table is partial and in-frame only. The sample yields over 150,000 clones, about 80% seen once. Material for sequencing was PBMCs. The receptors were sampled from a man aged 25 to 40 in good health and CMV-seropositive. Each CDR3 is given with its conserved first and last residue.

TRBV28	TRBJ2-5	CASSLEAGQGGQYF
TRBV28	TRBJ2-1	CASTLGRGGSYNEQFF
TRBV11-2	TRBJ2-3	CASSLVQGGTDTQYF
TRBV27	TRBJ2-7	CASSPDRDRRYEQYF
TRBV7-9	TRBJ2-7	CASSPKTGPYEQYF
TRBV5-4	TRBJ2-3	CASSFPTSGGSTDTQYF
TRBV15	TRBJ2-5	CATSRRTGRPGETQYF
TRBV6-1	TRBJ1-2	CASSEDGGSYTF
TRBV7-2	TRBJ1-1	CASSSSGQGEIGAFF
TRBV5-1	TRBJ2-7	CASRPGHPYEQYF